The present entry profiles one T cell receptor (beta chain) with its context. The sample is drawn from a study of shared clonotypes between healthy human individuals. Terminally differentiated effector memory CD45RA+ cells were left out of the naive CD8 fraction, which was CD45RO-negative and positively selected for CCR7. There were only Caucasian adults among the donors, and all lived in Nashville, Tennessee. The CDR3 runs 15 residues. Germline values: CDR1 SGHDN, CDR2 FVKESK. The germline V and J ends were trimmed by 0 bases and 1 base, with 7 bases remaining between them. Sequencing was performed with immunoSEQ multiplex PCR; in TCRdb, only in-frame clones are kept and a portion is missing. In the table there are around 610,000 clones, 95% to 97% of which are singletons.

Sequencing was carried out using naive CD8+ T cells sorted from blood. This TCR was recovered from a woman aged 30 to 39 in good health. The V and J genes are TRBV14 and TRBJ1-3; D remains ambiguous. CDR3 sequence: CASSQDRSSGNTIYF. The DNA of the CDR3 is TGTGCCAGCAGCCAAGACAGGTCTTCTGGAAACACCATATATTTT.